Presented here are 29 T cell receptor beta chains from one specimen sequenced in a study of shared clonotypes between healthy human individuals. Libraries were prepared by immunoSEQ multiplex PCR; TCRdb keeps only in-frame clonotypes and omits some of them. The sample has about 480,000 clones; 79% are singletons. The material sequenced was PBMCs. The receptors here all came from a woman aged 40 to 50 in good health. Some clones in this sample may be carry-over from other donors' samples.

This chain uses TRBV2 with TRBJ2-2, with D possibly being TRBD1 or TRBD2 (5 bases each). Trimming removed 6 bases at V and 5 bases at J, with 16 bases between. Germline-derived CDR1 and CDR2 are SNHLY and FYNNEI. The CDR3 length is 15 residues. The CDR3 reads CASSLLGTSTGELFF. The CDR3 coding sequence is TGTGCCAGCAGCCTCCTAGGGACGTCTACCGGGGAGCTGTTTTTT.

V usage is TRBV5-4 and J usage is TRBJ2-7; a weak D match, TRBD2 (6 bases). Trimming removed 0 bases at V and 6 bases at J, with 19 bases between. The V gene's germline CDR1 is SGHNT and CDR2 YYREEE (reference sequence). The CDR3 is made up of 16 amino acids. The CDR3 DNA reads TGTGCCAGCAGCTTGGATGTCGGGAGAACCGGGAGCGAGCAGTACTTC. Translated: CASSLDVGRTGSEQYF. Combining the CDR3 with reference TRBV5-4 and TRBJ2-7 gives the whole variable domain ETGVTQSPTHLIKTRGQQVTLRCSSQSGHNTVSWYQQALGQGPQFIFQYYREEENGRGNFPPRFSGLQFPNYSSELNVNALELDDSALYLCASSLDVGRTGSEQYFGPGTRLTVT.

The chain is built from TRBV5-1 and TRBJ2-7; D call uncertain. CDR3 size: 14 residues. Germline lookup yields CDR1 SGHRS and CDR2 YFSETQ. The germline V and J ends were trimmed by 1 base and 0 bases, with 8 bases remaining between them. The CDR3: CASSLWGTSYEQYF. The CDR3, as DNA: TGCGCCAGCAGCTTGTGGGGAACCTCCTACGAGCAGTACTTC.

V and J are TRBV7-2 and TRBJ2-7; D may match TRBD1 or TRBD2 (5 bases each). V lost 6 bases and J 0 bases, leaving 12 bases between the germline ends. CDR3 length equals 14 residues. CDR1 is SGHTA, CDR2 FQGNSA, per germline. CDR3 in DNA: TGTGCCAGCAGGGGGCGTGGGGGCTCCTACGAGCAGTACTTC. It specifies CASRGRGGSYEQYF.

The V gene is TRBV9, the J gene TRBJ2-5; D may be TRBD1 (6 bases). Trimming stripped 0 bases from V and 5 bases from J, with 14 bases between. CDR3 length: 15 residues. Germline CDR1 SGDLS, CDR2 YYNGEE. The CDR3 loop reads CASSVGVRGLETQYF. CDR3 nucleotides: TGTGCCAGCAGCGTAGGGGTGAGGGGGTTGGAGACCCAGTACTTC.

This clone has a handful of counts. The J gene is TRBJ1-5, the V gene TRBV6-6; 8 positions match TRBD1. The CDR3 extends over 15 amino acids. Germline lookup yields CDR1 MNHNY and CDR2 SVGAGI (reference sequence). V lost 6 bases to trimming and J lost 1 base; unmatched junction nucleotides: 5. DNA for the CDR3: TGTGCCAGCAGCAGGACAGGGTACAGCAATCAGCCCCAGCATTTT. Its translation: CASSRTGYSNQPQHF.

This clone appeared a single time. Written as DNA, the CDR3 is TGTGCCAGCAGCCCTCCCTTGGGCTCCTACAATGAGCAGTTCTTC. This sequence encodes CASSPPLGSYNEQFF. The rearrangement joins TRBV7-2 to TRBJ2-1; no clear D gene. The CDR3 runs 15 residues. The V and J ends lost 5 bases and 0 bases respectively, with 11 bases between them. CDR1 and CDR2 from the germline V gene are SGHTA and FQGNSA.

The V gene is TRBV11-3, the J gene TRBJ2-1; TRBD2 matches at 8 bases. Looked up from germline, CDR1 is SGHNT and CDR2 is YENEEA. With V trimmed by 1 base and J by 5 bases, 4 bases remained unmatched. The CDR3 sequence is 15 residues long. The chain's CDR3 is CASSLAGTRNNEQFF. CDR3 nucleotides: TGTGCCAGCAGCTTAGCTGGGACTAGAAACAATGAGCAGTTCTTC.

CDR3 sequence: CASSPQAGGEAFF. The CDR3 DNA sequence: TGTGCCAGTAGTCCCCAGGCAGGGGGGGAAGCTTTCTTT. This chain links TRBV19 with TRBJ1-1, with 7 bases that match TRBD1. CDR3 length: 13 residues. Germline V gives CDR1 LNHDA, CDR2 SQIVND (reference sequence). With V trimmed by 5 bases and J by 8 bases, 8 bases remained unmatched.

In regard to this clone: One junction end does not reproduce the germline sequence, and a read error may be involved. The genes are TRBV7-7 and TRBJ2-2; no firm D call. Looked up from germline, CDR1 is SSHAT and CDR2 is FNYEAQ (reference sequence). The CDR3 has 17 residues. CDR3 region: CASSLDRAELNTGELFF. The CDR3, as DNA: TGTGCTAGCAGCTTAGATCGAGCCGAACTGAACACCGGGGAGCTGTTTTTT.

The CDR3 here is CASSANPGLAKNIQYF. For the CDR3, the DNA is TGTGCCAGCAGTGCCAACCCGGGACTAGCCAAAAACATTCAGTACTTC. The gene calls are TRBV6-1 and TRBJ2-4, with D perhaps matching TRBD2 (6 bases). The CDR3 sequence is 16 residues long. Trimming removed 4 bases from V and 0 bases from J, with 13 bases in between. CDR1 is MNHNS, CDR2 SASEGT, per germline.

V and J are TRBV25-1 and TRBJ2-3; the D is unclear. Germline CDR1 MGHDK, CDR2 SYGVNS. This CDR3 is 13 amino acids long. V was cut by 5 bases and J by 3 bases, with 9 bases left in between. CDR3 nucleotides: TGTGCCAGCAGTTACCTTGGGACAGATACGCAGTATTTT. It codes for CASSYLGTDTQYF.

The V and J genes are TRBV7-3 and TRBJ2-4; D remains ambiguous. Germline V CDR1 and CDR2: SGHTA, FQGTGA. V was clipped by 2 bases and J by 9 bases, with 11 bases between them. This CDR3 comprises 13 residues. The CDR3 coding sequence is TGTGCCAGCAGCTTAGGGCCTATTGGCATTCAGTACTTC. Translation gives CASSLGPIGIQYF.

This clone came up once. The sample contains more than one DNA sequence encoding this CDR3. V usage is TRBV5-1 and J usage is TRBJ2-1; 11 bases fit TRBD2. The CDR3 runs 14 residues. The germline CDR1 and CDR2 sequences are SGHRS and YFSETQ. Trimming at V came to 4 bases and at J to 7 bases, leaving 4 bases not matched to a gene. As DNA, the CDR3 is TGCGCCAGCAGCCTAACTAGCGGGAGTAATGAGCAGTTCTTC. Translating it yields CASSLTSGSNEQFF.

With regard to this clone: Distinct nucleotide sequences in the sample also encode this CDR3. The CDR3 bases are TGTGCCAGCAGTTTATCGTGGCAGGGGAACTATGGCTACACCTTC. This encodes CASSLSWQGNYGYTF. This rearrangement joins TRBV27 to TRBJ1-2, with D possibly matching TRBD1 (6 bases). This CDR3 comprises 15 residues. The V end lost 0 bases, the J end lost 2 bases, and 10 bases lay between the germline ends. Germline V gives CDR1 MNHEY, CDR2 SMNVEV (reference sequence).

CDR3 sequence reads: CASSYSGRAYEQYF. CDR3 nucleotides: TGTGCCAGCAGTTACTCTGGGCGGGCCTACGAGCAGTACTTC. J is TRBJ2-7 and V is TRBV6-6; TRBD2 might be the D (5 bases). CDR1 is MNHNY and CDR2 is SVGAGI in the germline V gene (reference sequence). The CDR3 loop spans 14 amino acids. V lost 0 bases to trimming and J lost 2 bases, with 8 bases between them.

This chain joins TRBV5-4 and TRBJ1-4; the match to TRBD1 covers 10 bases. Germline CDR1 reads SGHNT; CDR2 reads YYREEE (reference sequence). V shed 5 bases, J shed 8 bases, and the junction held 9 bases outside the gene matches. The CDR3 totals 15 residues. CDR3 nucleotides: TGTGCCAGCAGACCCTGGACAGGGGGAGCGGAAAAACTGTTTTTT. Amino acid sequence: CASRPWTGGAEKLFF.

The V call is TRBV15, the J call TRBJ1-4; TRBD1 matches at 7 bases. The ends lost 2 bases at V and 7 bases at J; junction bases unmatched: 4. This CDR3 comprises 14 residues. Germline V gene lookup returns CDR1 LNHNV and CDR2 YYDKDF (reference sequence). CDR3 protein: CATSRRQGSEKLFF. The CDR3 bases are TGTGCCACCAGCAGACGACAGGGAAGTGAAAAACTGTTTTTT.

The chain uses TRBV6-5 and TRBJ1-3, with D perhaps matching TRBD1 (5 bases). Germline V gene sequence: CDR1 MNHEY, CDR2 SVGAGI. The V and J ends lost 6 bases and 0 bases respectively, with 9 bases between them. The CDR3 totals 14 residues. The CDR3 reads CASRGATSGNTIYF. Written as DNA, the CDR3 is TGTGCCAGCAGAGGGGCTACCTCTGGAAACACCATATATTTT.

V is TRBV6-6 and J is TRBJ2-7, with 7 positions matching TRBD1. This CDR3 region has 14 residues. The germline V gene encodes CDR1 MNHNY and CDR2 SVGAGI (reference sequence). The V and J ends lost 6 bases and 3 bases, in that order; junction bases with no gene match: 8. CDR3 region: CASRSGTVLYEQYF. In DNA form, the CDR3 reads TGTGCCAGCAGGTCCGGGACAGTCCTCTACGAGCAGTACTTC.

This clone was observed a single time. This rearrangement joins TRBV11-2 to TRBJ2-1; no reliable D call. V shed 6 bases and J shed 7 bases, with 10 bases lying between them. This CDR3 comprises 12 residues. The germline V gene encodes CDR1 SGHAT and CDR2 FQNNGV. Written as DNA, the CDR3 is TGTGCCAGCAGTCCCACTACAAATGAGCAGTTCTTC. Its protein product is CASSPTTNEQFF.

This rearrangement joins TRBV7-3 to TRBJ2-1; D is possibly TRBD1 or TRBD2 (5 bases each). Germline values: CDR1 SGHTA, CDR2 FQGTGA. The V gene lost 5 bases and the J gene lost 5 bases, with 16 bases spanning the gap. This CDR3 has 15 amino acids. In DNA, the CDR3 is TGTGCCAGCAGCCCAAGCCCGGGACGAAACAATGAGCAGTTCTTC. It is translated as CASSPSPGRNNEQFF.

The chain has TRBV18 and TRBJ1-2; 11 positions agree with TRBD1. V trimming: 2 bases; J trimming: 8 bases; junction bases outside the gene matches: 10. The CDR3 length is 16 residues. The germline CDR1 and CDR2 sequences are KGHSH and LQKENI. The CDR3 DNA follows: TGTGCCAGCTCACCAGACGCCAGGACAGGGGGCGGGGGCTACACCTTC. It is translated as CASSPDARTGGGGYTF.

This clone was picked up one time. The chain combines TRBV11-2 with TRBJ2-3; D gene unclear. The V and J ends lost 3 bases and 0 bases respectively, with 7 bases between them. This CDR3 comprises 14 residues. Germline V gives CDR1 SGHAT, CDR2 FQNNGV. The CDR3 region is CASSFRQSTDTQYF. The CDR3 region has the DNA TGTGCCAGCAGCTTCCGGCAGAGCACAGATACGCAGTATTTT.

The chain couples TRBV14 to TRBJ2-7; no clear D gene. The CDR3 covers 12 residues. The germline V and J ends were trimmed by 2 bases and 4 bases, with 6 bases remaining between them. Per germline, CDR1 SGHDN and CDR2 FVKESK. CDR3 protein: CASSQSSYEQYF. The CDR3 DNA is TGTGCCAGCAGCCAATCGAGTTACGAGCAGTACTTC.

V and J are TRBV28 and TRBJ2-5, with TRBD1 identical over 11 bases. CDR3 length: 15 amino acids. Trimming cost V 6 bases and J 5 bases; bases outside gene matches: 8. The germline gives CDR1 MDHEN, CDR2 SYDVKM. The DNA of the CDR3 is TGTGCCAGCAGCCGCCGGACAGGGGGCATGGAGACCCAGTACTTC. Translating gives CASSRRTGGMETQYF. Drawing the rest from reference TRBV28 and TRBJ2-5, the complete variable domain is DVKVTQSSRYLVKRTGEKVFLECVQDMDHENMFWYRQDPGLGLRLIYFSYDVKMKEKGDIPEGYSVSREKKERFSLILESASTNQTSMYLCASSRRTGGMETQYFGPGTRLLVL.

This clone showed up just once. The V gene is TRBV7-8, the J gene TRBJ1-1, with D possibly being TRBD1 (5 bases). V was clipped by 5 bases and J by 1 base, with 14 bases between them. Germline-derived CDR1 and CDR2 are SGHVS and FQNEAQ. This CDR3 contains 15 residues. CDR3 DNA: TGTGCCAGCAGCCAAACGCCAGACAGGAACACTGAAGCTTTCTTT. Amino acid sequence: CASSQTPDRNTEAFF.

This chain connects TRBV11-2 to TRBJ1-4; D not certain. V lost 0 bases and J 4 bases, leaving 6 bases between the germline ends. This CDR3 contains 14 residues. Germline V CDR1 and CDR2: SGHAT, FQNNGV. The CDR3: CASSLERHNEKLFF. In DNA form, the CDR3 reads TGTGCCAGCAGCTTAGAGCGACATAATGAAAAACTGTTTTTT. Full variable domain (missing parts from reference TRBV11-2 and TRBJ1-4): EAGVAQSPRYKIIEKRQSVAFWCNPISGHATLYWYQQILGQGPKLLIQFQNNGVVDDSQLPKDRFSAERLKGVDSTLKIQPAKLEDSAVYLCASSLERHNEKLFFGSGTQLSVL.

The chain carries TRBV7-8 and TRBJ2-1; 11 nucleotides line up with TRBD2. The length of the CDR3 is 15 residues. Germline CDR1 is SGHVS and CDR2 is FQNEAQ. With V trimmed by 1 base and J by 8 bases, 4 bases remained unmatched. This CDR3 is CASSLVAGGIDEQFF. In DNA form, the CDR3 reads TGTGCCAGCAGCTTAGTAGCGGGAGGGATAGATGAGCAGTTCTTC.